One T cell receptor beta chain is described in this entry. Which antigen it targets is not known. Base quality data are lacking; no much larger clone is found one base away. This sample was included in a study of cytomegalovirus exposure and HLA in healthy donors (dated by TCRdb to 2016 to 2017). Regarding the complete study: According to a later analysis, one platform produced both the roughly 130 validation repertoires and the roughly 660 repertoires of the first cohort. The study was designed to test whether signatures of past pathogen exposure could be identified by cataloging public T cell receptors. Besides the first cohort of 666 subjects, a separate validation cohort made up of roughly 120 different subjects was used. High-throughput TCR immunosequencing, statistical association of individual TCRs with disease status, and machine learning were combined to predict cytomegalovirus infection status. The research as a whole found: The authors suggested that the approach could potentially be extended to other disease states and immunological phenotypes. In vitro tests confirmed that a few of the cytomegalovirus-associated TCR beta chains recognize cytomegalovirus antigens. The study listed approximately 160 TCR beta chains as associated with cytomegalovirus. All 110 or so repertoires were used to score co-occurrence in the validation cohort in a later analysis, because that analysis had no HLA typing for the cohort. Of the cluster scores, 85% to 95% were above 0 in a later analysis, which found that TCRs clustered in the first cohort also tended to co-occur in the 90 to 150 validation repertoires. Cytomegalovirus status was reported to be diagnosed by the classifier with high specificity and sensitivity in both the original and validation cohorts. Most TCR sequences were seen in very few donors, while some public TCRs were found in many individuals.

The donors were included in the validation cohort of around 120 subjects, a group kept apart from the roughly 670-subject first cohort. Library prep was done by the immunoSEQ multiplex PCR assay. On the study's bioinformatics: A statistical classification framework was built to diagnose cytomegalovirus status from the catalog of TCR beta chain sequences. This immuneACCESS table, as held by TCRdb, lists in-frame sequences with V and J called but not all clones. Of the missing ones, under half trace to an unresolved V gene in checked studies; the others have no known cause. V, J and clone size were drawn from that table, and D and trimming were deduced from the DNA. Here the sample has 130,000 to 150,000 clones; just under 90% occur a single time. The ten largest clones add up to 6.2% of the sample. V loses 3 bases at its end and J loses 3 bases; junction bases beyond the gene matches: 5. CDR1 and CDR2 are drawn from the germline V gene: SGHVS, FQNEAQ. The CDR3 runs 15 residues from the cysteine to the phenylalanine. Only CDR3 DNA remains: 45 bases, in frame from the first base.

Sequenced sample: PBMCs. This receptor chain uses TRBV7-8 and TRBJ2-7, with 10 junctional bases fitting TRBD1. The TCR comes from a young woman in good health and CMV-seropositive. The DNA sequence follows: TGTGCCAGCAGCTTCCCGGGACAGGGGAGCTACGAGCAGTACTTC. This codes for CASSFPGQGSYEQYF.